This TCR beta chain originates from a study of CD8 T cells in ankylosing spondylitis. Findings and limits, study-wide: Certain motif variants had earlier appeared in reactive arthritis synovial fluid and blood.

Construction of TCR beta libraries was performed using quantitative 5'-RACE with molecular barcodes. TCRdb itself ran the 5' RACE reads through MiXCR, one entry per CDR3 protein. The sample yields 300,000 to 350,000 distinct CDR3 sequences, 14% to 15% seen once. Germline CDR1 is LGHDT and CDR2 is YNNKEL (reference sequence). Trimming pared 0 bases from V and 2 bases from J, leaving 4 bases between. The CDR3 covers 13 residues. Note on this clonotype: Antigen: not known.

The V call is TRBV3-1, the J call TRBJ2-5; no clear D. The sequencing sample was made of blood, either unsorted or a sorted T cell fraction (not recorded which). The sequence derives from a male donor with ankylosing spondylitis or in good health (not recorded which). CDR3 in amino acids: CASSQEGQETQYF. The CDR3 coding sequence is TGTGCCAGCAGCCAAGAAGGACAAGAGACCCAGTACTTC.